This T cell receptor (beta chain) is from a study of Ad26.COV2.S vaccination and SARS-CoV-2 variants. This CDR3 comprises 15 residues. Germline-derived CDR1 and CDR2 are LGHDT and YNNKEL (reference sequence). Trimming removed 1 base from V and 0 bases from J, with 7 bases in between. Measured with immunoSEQ multiplex PCR; TCRdb has only the in-frame clones, and not every one. The top ten clones hold approximately 1.5% of a sample with about 680,000 clones, 89% of them seen once. Noted treatment: about 20 received Ad26.COV2.S at low or high dose, single or two shots; about 5 received placebo; per-sample allocation not given. On day 63 after the first injection, vaccine and placebo recipients gave samples.

The sample here was peripheral blood, taken in a trial of Ad26.COV2.S vaccine versus placebo. This rearrangement joins TRBV3-1 (or the pseudogene TRBV3-2) to TRBJ2-1; D unresolved. This sequence was found in a person between 18 and 65 years old who received the Ad26.COV2.S COVID-19 vaccine or a placebo. CDR3 amino acids: CASSQGLSSYNEQFF. The CDR3 coding sequence is TGTGCCAGCAGCCAAGGCTTGAGCTCCTACAATGAGCAGTTCTTC.